This T cell receptor beta chain was documented in a study of blood T cell repertoires in COVID-19. The wider study: Samples came from the United States, Italy and Spain, spanning acute and convalescent COVID-19. Sample material is recorded as cDNA or gDNA derived from T cells, B-cell-depleted T cells, or PBMCs.

The germline V gene encodes CDR1 MGHRA and CDR2 YSYEKL. The length of the CDR3 is 16 residues. The V end was cut by 0 bases, the J end by 1 base, with 9 bases between. Authors' analysis steps: Scientists estimated how many nucleated cells there were by amplifying reference gene primers. Produced via immunoSEQ multiplex PCR; TCRdb's table is partial and in-frame only. The D gene and trimming were derived from the DNA, and the V and J assignments and clone size from that table. The sample consists of over 200,000 clones, roughly 84% of them appearing once. V usage is TRBV4-1 and J usage is TRBJ2-2; D might be TRBD1 (5 bases). The TCR was taken from a man in his forties with acute or convalescent COVID-19. The specimen sequenced was peripheral blood. As DNA, the CDR3 is TGCGCCAGCAGCCAAGAAGGGGTCTTGAACACCGGGGAGCTGTTTTTT. Residues: CASSQEGVLNTGELFF.